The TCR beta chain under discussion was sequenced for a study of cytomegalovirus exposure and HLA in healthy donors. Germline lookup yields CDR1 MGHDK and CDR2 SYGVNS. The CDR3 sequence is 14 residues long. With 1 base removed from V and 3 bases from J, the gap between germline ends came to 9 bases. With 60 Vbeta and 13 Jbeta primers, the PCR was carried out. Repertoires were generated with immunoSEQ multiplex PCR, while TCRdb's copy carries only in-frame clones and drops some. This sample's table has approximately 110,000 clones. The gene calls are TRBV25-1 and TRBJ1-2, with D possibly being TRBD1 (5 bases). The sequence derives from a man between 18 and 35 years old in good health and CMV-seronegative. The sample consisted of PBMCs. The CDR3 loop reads CASSESRGHYGYTF. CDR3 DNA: TGTGCCAGCAGTGAATCTAGGGGCCACTATGGCTACACCTTC.